Shown below are 29 T cell receptor beta chains from a single sample sequenced in a study of shared clonotypes between healthy human individuals. CD8 cells classed as naive were CD45RO-negative and positively selected for CCR7, excluding terminally differentiated effector memory CD45RA+ cells. TCRdb keeps only in-frame clones here, not all; method: immunoSEQ multiplex PCR. The data hold millions of clones, with about 93% observed a single time. Sequenced input: naive CD8+ T cells from PBMCs. These receptors came from a man between 18 and 35 years old in good health. Some clones in this sample may be carry-over from other donors' samples.

This sequence joins TRBV7-3 and TRBJ2-3; 10 nucleotides line up with TRBD2. Germline CDR1 SGHTA, CDR2 FQGTGA. J gave up 3 bases and V 5 bases, and 8 bases lay outside the gene matches. CDR3 size: 16 residues. The DNA of the CDR3 is TGTGCCAGCAGCCCCATGGGAGCGGGAGGGACAGATACGCAGTATTTT. It codes for CASSPMGAGGTDTQYF.

V usage is TRBV7-9 and J usage is TRBJ2-7; 9 bases map to TRBD2. With 5 bases clipped from V and 3 bases from J, the junction kept 5 bases outside the gene matches. This CDR3 has 14 residues. From germline, CDR1 is SEHNR and CDR2 FQNEAQ (reference sequence). The CDR3 DNA follows: TGTGCCAGCAGCGCAGGTAGCGGGAGCTACGAGCAGTACTTC. It yields the protein CASSAGSGSYEQYF.

Turning to this clone: At the DNA level, this CDR3 is encoded by other sequences in the same sample as well. The V and J genes are TRBV27 and TRBJ2-3, with 9 bases that match TRBD2. Germline V lookup: CDR1 MNHEY, CDR2 SMNVEV (reference sequence). The V and J ends lost 3 bases and 3 bases, in that order; junction bases with no gene match: 4. The length of the CDR3 is 15 residues. CDR3 sequence (DNA): TGTGCCAGCAGTTTTAGCGGGAGAGGGACAGATACGCAGTATTTT. Translated, it gives CASSFSGRGTDTQYF.

The count of this clone is one. The J gene is TRBJ1-5, the V gene TRBV4-1; perhaps TRBD1 as D (5 bases). V was clipped by 7 bases and J by 2 bases, with 15 bases between them. CDR1 is MGHRA, CDR2 YSYEKL, per germline. The CDR3 spans 15 residues. CDR3 bases: TGCGCCAGCAACGCAATCCAGGGCGGCAATCAGCCCCAGCATTTT. It yields the protein CASNAIQGGNQPQHF.

The V and J genes are TRBV5-1 and TRBJ2-7; D gene ambiguous. The V gene's germline CDR1 is SGHRS and CDR2 YFSETQ. CDR3 length equals 14 residues. Trimming shortened V by 3 bases and J by 3 bases, and 13 bases separated the two germline ends. Here the CDR3 reads CASSSSGGLYEQYF. Written as DNA, the CDR3 is TGCGCCAGCAGCTCCTCGGGCGGTCTCTACGAGCAGTACTTC. Complete variable domain (other parts from reference TRBV5-1 and TRBJ2-7): KAGVTQTPRYLIKTRGQQVTLSCSPISGHRSVSWYQQTPGQGLQFLFEYFSETQRNKGNFPGRFSGRQFSNSRSEMNVSTLELGDSALYLCASSSSGGLYEQYFGPGTRLTVT.

This clone appeared once. The rearrangement uses TRBV4-3 and TRBJ2-1; the D gene could be TRBD1 or TRBD2 (5 bases each). Trimming took off 0 bases at V and 0 bases at J, with 12 bases between the two ends. The CDR3 contains 17 residues. The germline V gene encodes CDR1 LGHNA and CDR2 YSLEER. CDR3 nucleotides: TGCGCCAGCAGCCAAGAGGGACCGTCCAGCTCCTACAATGAGCAGTTCTTC. Translated, it gives CASSQEGPSSSYNEQFF.

The CDR3 nucleotides read TGTGCCAGCAGCTTAGATAAGGCCCGGGGCTCTGGAAACACCATATATTTT. Translation: CASSLDKARGSGNTIYF. The genes are TRBV11-2 and TRBJ1-3, with no clear D. In germline, CDR1 is SGHAT, CDR2 FQNNGV. The CDR3 runs 17 residues. The germline V and J ends were trimmed by 0 bases and 0 bases, with 12 bases remaining between them. Using reference TRBV11-2 and TRBJ1-3 for the parts outside the CDR3, the full variable domain is EAGVAQSPRYKIIEKRQSVAFWCNPISGHATLYWYQQILGQGPKLLIQFQNNGVVDDSQLPKDRFSAERLKGVDSTLKIQPAKLEDSAVYLCASSLDKARGSGNTIYFGEGSWLTVV.

This clone has a single count. Other DNA sequences in the sample encode the same CDR3. The chain has TRBV6-5 and TRBJ2-7, with D maybe TRBD1 (5 bases). Germline assignment: CDR1 MNHEY and CDR2 SVGAGI. This CDR3 contains 14 residues. V was pared by 0 bases and J by 2 bases, with 8 bases between. The CDR3 nucleotides are TGTGCCAGCAGTTACTCGCCAGGGACCTACGAGCAGTACTTC. Its protein is CASSYSPGTYEQYF.

The CDR3 region is CASSLTRDNYNEQFF. The CDR3 coding sequence is TGTGCCAGCAGCTTAACTAGGGACAACTACAATGAGCAGTTCTTC. The gene calls are TRBV7-8 and TRBJ2-1; possible D gene TRBD1, 6 bases. This CDR3 is built from 15 residues. CDR1 is SGHVS and CDR2 is FQNEAQ in the germline V gene. With 2 bases removed from V and 3 bases from J, the gap between germline ends came to 11 bases.

This chain connects TRBV7-9 to TRBJ2-7, with 9 nucleotides matching TRBD2. The CDR3 has 14 residues. Germline loops: CDR1 SEHNR, CDR2 FQNEAQ (reference sequence). J gave up 6 bases and V 5 bases, and 8 bases lay outside the gene matches. CDR3 sequence: CASSLIAGVTEQYF. DNA of the CDR3: TGTGCCAGCAGCCTCATAGCGGGAGTAACCGAGCAGTACTTC.

The J gene is TRBJ2-7, the V gene TRBV29-1; D remains ambiguous. Germline V gives CDR1 SQVTM, CDR2 ANQGSEA. Trimming removed 4 bases from V and 3 bases from J, with 7 bases in between. The CDR3 extends over 11 amino acids. CDR3 residues: CSVVDGYEQYF. The CDR3 DNA sequence: TGCAGCGTTGTAGACGGCTACGAGCAGTACTTC.

For this clone: At one end, the junction sequence differs from germline, possibly due to a read error. The identical CDR3 is also encoded by other nucleotide sequences in the sample. V usage is TRBV7-9 and J usage is TRBJ2-2, with D unclear. Germline V gives CDR1 SEHNR, CDR2 FQNEAQ (reference sequence). The CDR3 extends over 12 amino acids. Here the CDR3 DNA reads TGTGCCAGCAGTTTAGGCCCCGGGGAGCTGTTTTTT. Encoded protein: CASSLGPGELFF.

This chain connects TRBV29-1 to TRBJ2-5; possibly TRBD1 for D (5 bases). V lost 6 bases, J lost 5 bases, and 16 bases lay in between. This CDR3 is 13 amino acids long. Germline V gene data show CDR1 as SQVTM and CDR2 as ANQGSEA. The DNA for the CDR3 is TGCAGCGTCAGGAAGGGGCTGCGGGAGACCCAGTACTTC. Its protein product is CSVRKGLRETQYF.

The J gene is TRBJ2-3, the V gene TRBV6-4; the match to TRBD1 covers 9 bases. Looked up from germline, CDR1 is MRHNA and CDR2 is SNTAGT. This CDR3 comprises 15 residues. Trimming at V came to 6 bases and at J to 3 bases, leaving 7 bases not matched to a gene. CDR3 sequence (DNA): TGTGCCAGCAGAGCCGGGACAGGGATGACAGATACGCAGTATTTT. Translation: CASRAGTGMTDTQYF.

This chain links TRBV11-3 with TRBJ2-3, with TRBD2 as a possible D gene (5 bases). The V gene lost 2 bases and the J gene lost 0 bases, with 6 bases spanning the gap. Looked up from germline, CDR1 is SGHNT and CDR2 is YENEEA. The CDR3 consists of 14 residues. In DNA, the CDR3 is TGTGCCAGCAGCTTACGAGGGAGCACAGATACGCAGTATTTT. It translates to CASSLRGSTDTQYF.

This chain links TRBV4-1 with TRBJ2-3; D call uncertain. The V end was cut by 3 bases, the J end by 0 bases, with 13 bases between. The CDR3 covers 16 residues. In germline, CDR1 is MGHRA, CDR2 YSYEKL. CDR3: CASSQLVGSSTDTQYF. CDR3 in DNA: TGCGCCAGCAGCCAGCTAGTCGGTTCTAGCACAGATACGCAGTATTTT.

V and J are TRBV7-9 and TRBJ2-1, with 9 bases that match TRBD2. The CDR3 runs to 16 residues. Trimming at V came to 4 bases and at J to 6 bases, leaving 10 bases not matched to a gene. The germline gives CDR1 SEHNR, CDR2 FQNEAQ (reference sequence). CDR3 protein: CASSSPRREGSNEQFF. The CDR3 nucleotides are TGTGCCAGCAGCTCCCCTCGGCGGGAGGGAAGCAATGAGCAGTTCTTC.

The V gene is TRBV27, the J gene TRBJ2-7; tentative D call: TRBD2 (5 bases). Germline assignment: CDR1 MNHEY and CDR2 SMNVEV (reference sequence). Trimming pared 0 bases from V and 4 bases from J, leaving 13 bases between. The CDR3 length is 15 residues. CDR3: CASSLSSGWGYEQYF. The CDR3, as DNA: TGTGCCAGCAGTTTATCTTCGGGGTGGGGTTACGAGCAGTACTTC.

The rearrangement links TRBV7-9 to TRBJ2-3, with D unresolved. Germline CDR1 SEHNR, CDR2 FQNEAQ (reference sequence). V dropped 5 bases and J dropped 2 bases, with 17 bases sitting between them. The length of the CDR3 is 16 residues. For the CDR3, the DNA is TGTGCCAGCAGCCCTAGGCCCATTTCCTCCACAGATACGCAGTATTTT. It encodes CASSPRPISSTDTQYF.

This rearrangement joins TRBV7-6 to TRBJ2-2; D remains ambiguous. The length of the CDR3 is 16 residues. Deletions cut 0 bases from V and 0 bases from J, with 8 bases between. Looked up from germline, CDR1 is SGHVS and CDR2 is FNYEAQ. CDR3 sequence: CASSLARGPNTGELFF. The DNA for the CDR3 is TGTGCCAGCAGCTTAGCGCGCGGCCCGAACACCGGGGAGCTGTTTTTT.

The CDR3 nucleotides are TGTGCCATCAGTGAGTCGCTAGCTAGGGGCACCGGGGAGCTGTTTTTT. Its translation: CAISESLARGTGELFF. The V gene is TRBV10-3, the J gene TRBJ2-2; D tentatively fits TRBD1 or TRBD2 (5 bases each). Trimming cost V 0 bases and J 4 bases, with 12 bases left between them. The CDR3 runs 16 residues. The germline V gene encodes CDR1 ENHRY and CDR2 SYGVKD.

Of note for this clone: In the same sample, other DNA sequences code for this CDR3. Written as DNA, the CDR3 is TGTGCCAGCAGCGTAGGAAGCGGGAGGGGCAATGAGCAGTTCTTC. As protein: CASSVGSGRGNEQFF. The rearrangement uses TRBV9 and TRBJ2-1; 10 nucleotides line up with TRBD2. The CDR3 contains 15 residues. Germline V gene lookup returns CDR1 SGDLS and CDR2 YYNGEE. V lost 0 bases, J lost 6 bases, and 3 bases stayed unmatched.

This chain joins TRBV28 and TRBJ1-1; weak D call: TRBD1 (6 bases). Germline CDR1 and CDR2: MDHEN and SYDVKM. The ends were cut back, 3 bases at V and 6 bases at J, with 20 bases in the middle. The CDR3 runs to 16 residues. The CDR3, as DNA: TGTGCCAGCAGTTTCAGGGGTGTCGTTGAAGGCCCTGAAGCTTTCTTT. This sequence encodes CASSFRGVVEGPEAFF.

V and J are TRBV27 and TRBJ2-7, with TRBD2 identical over 11 bases. Unmatched junction bases numbered 8, after V lost 4 bases and J lost 6 bases. The V gene's germline CDR1 is MNHEY and CDR2 SMNVEV (reference sequence). The CDR3 sequence is 15 residues long. The CDR3 DNA follows: TGTGCCAGCAGTTCTTCACTAGCGGGAGTGGCCGAGCAGTACTTC. It is translated as CASSSSLAGVAEQYF.

This chain's CDR3 is CASSPARDRVVMGFTGELFF. CDR3 bases: TGTGCCAGCAGCCCCGCCCGGGACAGGGTTGTAATGGGCTTCACCGGGGAGCTGTTTTTT. The chain links TRBV4-2 to TRBJ2-2; TRBD1 matches 9 bases. Germline V gene sequence: CDR1 LGHNA, CDR2 YNFKEQ. This CDR3 contains 20 residues. With 4 bases clipped from V and 4 bases from J, the junction kept 19 bases outside the gene matches.

The chain recombines TRBV7-9 with TRBJ2-5; 11 bases match TRBD2. The CDR3 length is 15 residues. V shed 5 bases, J shed 2 bases, and the junction held 4 bases outside the gene matches. Germline CDR1 reads SEHNR; CDR2 reads FQNEAQ (reference sequence). The CDR3 protein is CASSPTSGTQETQYF. The CDR3 DNA is TGTGCCAGCAGCCCGACTAGCGGGACTCAAGAGACCCAGTACTTC.

The chain couples TRBV13 to TRBJ1-5; D remains unclear. Trimming left V 2 bases short and J 8 bases short, with 19 bases between. Germline loops: CDR1 PRHDT, CDR2 FYEKMQ (reference sequence). The CDR3 extends over 16 amino acids. CDR3 loop: CASSLSVLGGRKPQHF. The CDR3 DNA reads TGTGCCAGCAGCTTATCGGTCTTGGGCGGCCGGAAGCCCCAGCATTTT.

This sequence joins TRBV4-1 and TRBJ1-1, with a weak D call TRBD1 (5 bases). The V end lost 1 base, the J end lost 3 bases, and 6 bases lay between the germline ends. Germline CDR1 is MGHRA and CDR2 is YSYEKL. CDR3 length: 13 amino acids. CDR3 residues: CASSQGGYTEAFF. CDR3 nucleotide sequence: TGCGCCAGCAGCCAAGGGGGCTACACTGAAGCTTTCTTT.

The chain employs TRBV13 and TRBJ2-5, with a possible D match to TRBD1 (6 bases). CDR1 is PRHDT, CDR2 FYEKMQ, per germline (reference sequence). Trimming pared 5 bases from V and 5 bases from J, leaving 15 bases between. The CDR3 has 14 amino acids. CDR3 region: CASSLYRASETQYF. DNA of the CDR3: TGTGCCAGCAGCCTCTACAGGGCCTCTGAGACCCAGTACTTC.